One sample yielded the 14 T cell receptor beta chains listed below, sequenced in a study of CXCR3-negative and CXCR3-positive naive CD8 T cells. 5' RACE that incorporated UMI labels was used to prepare the TRB cDNA libraries. TCRdb reprocessed the 5' RACE reads, with one entry per CDR3 protein and no DNA. The sample features about 40,000 distinct CDR3 sequences, with roughly 8% in its top ten. Sequencing was performed on memory CD8+ T cells from blood. The receptors were sampled from a human donor in good health. Some clones in this sample may be carry-over from other donors' samples.

The rearrangement links TRBV29-1 to TRBJ1-3; TCRdb reports TRBD1, a call that lacks DNA to check it against. This CDR3 has 15 residues. Germline V lookup: CDR1 SQVTM, CDR2 ANQGSEA. The CDR3 here is CSGTGTAFGGNTIYF.

The CDR3 loop reads CASSIGYNTEAFF. The chain joins TRBV19 to TRBJ1-1. The CDR3 loop spans 13 amino acids. In germline, CDR1 is LNHDA, CDR2 SQIVND (reference sequence).

The rearrangement links TRBV12-3 or TRBV12-4 to TRBJ1-1. The CDR3 sequence is 12 residues long. CDR3: CASSFGNTEAFF.

The V and J genes are TRBV7-9 and TRBJ2-5; checking the TCRdb D call of TRBD2 is not possible without DNA. The CDR3 has 15 amino acids. Germline lookup yields CDR1 SEHNR and CDR2 FQNEAQ (reference sequence). The chain's CDR3 is CASSGPWDGSEAQYF.

The rearrangement joins TRBV7-3 to TRBJ2-5; TCRdb reports TRBD1, a call that lacks DNA to check it against. The CDR3 consists of 14 residues. Germline values: CDR1 SGHTA, CDR2 FQGTGA. This chain's CDR3 is CASSLNRGGETQYF.

The chain has TRBV9 and TRBJ1-1. The CDR3 loop spans 15 amino acids. Germline V gives CDR1 SGDLS, CDR2 YYNGEE. Here the CDR3 reads CASSPGRVMNTEAFF. The full variable domain, with the rest looked up from reference TRBV9 and TRBJ1-1, is DSGVTQTPKHLITATGQRVTLRCSPRSGDLSVYWYQQSLDQGLQFLIQYYNGEERAKGNILERFSAQQFPDLHSELNLSSLELGDSALYFCASSPGRVMNTEAFFGQGTRLTVV.

The chain joins TRBV7-6 to TRBJ2-7; TCRdb lists TRBD2, though no DNA is available to test this call. The CDR3 has 12 residues. The germline gives CDR1 SGHVS, CDR2 FNYEAQ. CDR3 in amino acids: CASSLVRDEQYF.

V usage is TRBV29-1 and J usage is TRBJ2-1; the TRBD2 assignment by TCRdb is unverifiable without DNA. Looked up from germline, CDR1 is SQVTM and CDR2 is ANQGSEA. The CDR3 is 13 amino acids. CDR3 residues: CSVDPQVDNEQFF.

The gene calls are TRBV7-6 and TRBJ2-7; the D gene TCRdb calls, TRBD2, cannot be checked with no DNA. CDR3 size: 14 residues. The V gene's germline CDR1 is SGHVS and CDR2 FNYEAQ. CDR3 region: CASSLTGPGGEQYF.

This chain uses TRBV10-3 with TRBJ1-5. The CDR3 is 15 residues long. Germline V gene lookup returns CDR1 ENHRY and CDR2 SYGVKD. The CDR3 protein is CAISESTGSNQPQHF.

The chain has TRBV7-8 and TRBJ2-1. CDR3 length: 13 amino acids. Germline CDR1 and CDR2: SGHVS and FQNEAQ. The CDR3: CASSPIAGNEQFF.

This chain uses TRBV4-3 with TRBJ1-1; as DNA is missing, the TRBD1 call by TCRdb cannot be tested. From germline, CDR1 is LGHNA and CDR2 YSLEER. CDR3 length: 17 residues. The CDR3 sequence: CASSQDRTGYTNTEAFF.

This chain links TRBV27 with TRBJ2-7; absent DNA, TCRdb's TRBD1 call cannot be checked. Germline V gene data show CDR1 as MNHEY and CDR2 as SMNVEV (reference sequence). The CDR3 consists of 15 residues. Here the CDR3 reads CASTPSWDLSYEQYF.

This chain uses TRBV6-2 or TRBV6-3 with TRBJ2-1. CDR3 length: 13 residues. Germline V gene data show CDR1 as MNHEY and CDR2 as SVGEGT. This CDR3 is CASTNLRWGEQFF.